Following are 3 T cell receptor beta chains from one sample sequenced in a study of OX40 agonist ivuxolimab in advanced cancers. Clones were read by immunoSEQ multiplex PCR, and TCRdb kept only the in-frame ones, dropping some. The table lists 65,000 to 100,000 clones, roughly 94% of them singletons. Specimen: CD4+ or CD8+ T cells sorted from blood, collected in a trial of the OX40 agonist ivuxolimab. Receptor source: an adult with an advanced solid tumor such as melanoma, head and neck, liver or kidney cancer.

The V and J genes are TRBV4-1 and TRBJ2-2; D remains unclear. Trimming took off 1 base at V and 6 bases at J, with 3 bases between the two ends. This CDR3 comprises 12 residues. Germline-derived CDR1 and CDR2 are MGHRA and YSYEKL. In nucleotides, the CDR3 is TGCGCCAGCAGCCAAGTCCCCGGGGAGCTGTTTTTT. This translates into CASSQVPGELFF.

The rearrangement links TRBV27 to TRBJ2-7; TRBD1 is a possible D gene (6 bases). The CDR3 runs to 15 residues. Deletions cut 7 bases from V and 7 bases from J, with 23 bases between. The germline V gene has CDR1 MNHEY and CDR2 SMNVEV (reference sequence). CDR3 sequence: CASTSRGSETMEQYF. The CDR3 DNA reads TGTGCCAGCACAAGTAGGGGGTCCGAAACCATGGAGCAGTACTTC.

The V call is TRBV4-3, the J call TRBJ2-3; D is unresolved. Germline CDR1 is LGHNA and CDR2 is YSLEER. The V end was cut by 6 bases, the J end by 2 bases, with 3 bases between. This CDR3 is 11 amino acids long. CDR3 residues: CASRDTDTQYF. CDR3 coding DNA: TGCGCCAGCAGAGACACAGATACGCAGTATTTT.